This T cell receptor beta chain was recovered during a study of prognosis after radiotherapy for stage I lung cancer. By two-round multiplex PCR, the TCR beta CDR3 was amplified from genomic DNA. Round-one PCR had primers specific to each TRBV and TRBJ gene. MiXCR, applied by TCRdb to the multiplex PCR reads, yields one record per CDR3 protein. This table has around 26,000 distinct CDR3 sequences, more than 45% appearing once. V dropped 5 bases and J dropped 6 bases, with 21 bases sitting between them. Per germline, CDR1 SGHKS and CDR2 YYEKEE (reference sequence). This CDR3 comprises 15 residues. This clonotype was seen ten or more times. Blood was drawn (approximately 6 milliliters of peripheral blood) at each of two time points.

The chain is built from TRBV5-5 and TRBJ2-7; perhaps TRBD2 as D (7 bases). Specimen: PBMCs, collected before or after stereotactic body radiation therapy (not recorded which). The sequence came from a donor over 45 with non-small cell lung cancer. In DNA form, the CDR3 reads TGTGCCAGCAGTCCAAGGGGGGGGCAGGGCCGCGAGCAGTACTTC. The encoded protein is CASSPRGGQGREQYF.